Listed here are 2 T cell receptor beta chains from one sample, sequenced in a study of shared clonotypes between healthy human individuals. Using immunoSEQ multiplex PCR, the repertoire was profiled, and TCRdb retains in-frame clones only, with some absent. There are 600,000 to 800,000 clones in the sample; 55% to 80% occur only once, and more than 1.5% lies in the top ten. The sample taken for sequencing was memory CD4+ T cells sorted from blood. This sample's subset: CD45RA-negative fraction. These receptors were obtained from a young woman in good health.

This clone appeared a few times. The chain links TRBV11-2 to TRBJ2-6, with D uncertain. V was shortened by 6 bases and J by 2 bases, with 5 bases between the two germline ends. Germline CDR1 SGHAT, CDR2 FQNNGV. The CDR3 has 13 residues. This CDR3 reads CASRGTGANVLTF. The DNA of the CDR3 is TGTGCCAGCAGGGGTACTGGGGCCAACGTCCTGACTTTC. The full variable domain, with the rest looked up from reference TRBV11-2 and TRBJ2-6, is EAGVAQSPRYKIIEKRQSVAFWCNPISGHATLYWYQQILGQGPKLLIQFQNNGVVDDSQLPKDRFSAERLKGVDSTLKIQPAKLEDSAVYLCASRGTGANVLTFGAGSRLTVL.

V usage is TRBV5-6 and J usage is TRBJ2-7; D is perhaps TRBD2 (6 bases). Trimming removed 0 bases at V and 6 bases at J, with 16 bases between. The CDR3 covers 15 residues. Germline values: CDR1 SGHDT, CDR2 YYEEEE. This chain's CDR3 is CASSLGRLGSGEQYF. Written as DNA, the CDR3 is TGTGCCAGCAGCTTGGGAAGACTAGGTAGTGGCGAGCAGTACTTC. Based on the CDR3 plus reference TRBV5-6 and TRBJ2-7, the full variable domain is DAGVTQSPTHLIKTRGQQVTLRCSPKSGHDTVSWYQQALGQGPQFIFQYYEEEERQRGNFPDRFSGHQFPNYSSELNVNALLLGDSALYLCASSLGRLGSGEQYFGPGTRLTVT.